This TCR beta chain was sequenced for a study of T cell responses to AZD1222 COVID-19 vaccine. Broader study findings: Repertoire collection took place solely once the T cell response had peaked. Targets within unmutated variant regions were reportedly found for nearly half of spike-specific TCRs. Two doses of AZD1222 preceded a rise in Spike-specific TCR breadth and depth. There were mostly white British donors and more females than males, and clonal diversity was possibly underestimated.

Measured with immunoSEQ multiplex PCR; TCRdb has only the in-frame clones, and not every one. The repertoire consists of approximately 110,000 clones, with more than 90% occurring once and the leading ten covering 0.95% to 1.5%. Details on this clone: Its antigen is currently unknown.

Germline V gene sequence: CDR1 MDHEN, CDR2 SYDVKM. This CDR3 spans 14 amino acids. V lost 4 bases, J lost 4 bases, and 13 bases lay in between. This specimen consisted of peripheral blood, obtained on day 0 of AZD1222 vaccination. This receptor was taken from an adult in good health. J is TRBJ2-5 and V is TRBV28, with D possibly being TRBD2 (6 bases). CDR3 in amino acids: CASSSDYPGETQYF. Written as DNA, the CDR3 is TGTGCCAGCAGTTCGGACTACCCCGGAGAGACCCAGTACTTC.